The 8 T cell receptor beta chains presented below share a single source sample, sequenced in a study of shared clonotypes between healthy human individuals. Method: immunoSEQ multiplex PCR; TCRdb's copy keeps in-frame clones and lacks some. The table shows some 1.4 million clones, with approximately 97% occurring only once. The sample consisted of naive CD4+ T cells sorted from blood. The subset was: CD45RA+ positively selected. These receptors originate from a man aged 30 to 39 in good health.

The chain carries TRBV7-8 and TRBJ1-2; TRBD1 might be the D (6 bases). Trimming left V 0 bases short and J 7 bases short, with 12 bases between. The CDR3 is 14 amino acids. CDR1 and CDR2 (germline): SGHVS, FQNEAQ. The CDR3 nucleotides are TGTGCCAGCAGCTTAGCCACAGGGTGGGGTGGCTACACCTTC. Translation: CASSLATGWGGYTF.

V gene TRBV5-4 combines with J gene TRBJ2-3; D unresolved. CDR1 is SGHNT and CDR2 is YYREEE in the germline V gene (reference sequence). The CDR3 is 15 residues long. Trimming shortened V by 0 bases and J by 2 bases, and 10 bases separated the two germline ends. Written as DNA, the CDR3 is TGTGCCAGCAGCTTGGAAAGCAGGACCACAGATACGCAGTATTTT. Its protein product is CASSLESRTTDTQYF.

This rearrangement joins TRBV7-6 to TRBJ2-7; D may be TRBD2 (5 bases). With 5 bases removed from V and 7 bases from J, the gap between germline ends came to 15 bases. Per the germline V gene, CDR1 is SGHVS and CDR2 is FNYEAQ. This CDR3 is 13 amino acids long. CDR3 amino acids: CASSQDGIGEQYF. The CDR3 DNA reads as TGTGCCAGCAGCCAAGACGGGATTGGGGAGCAGTACTTC.

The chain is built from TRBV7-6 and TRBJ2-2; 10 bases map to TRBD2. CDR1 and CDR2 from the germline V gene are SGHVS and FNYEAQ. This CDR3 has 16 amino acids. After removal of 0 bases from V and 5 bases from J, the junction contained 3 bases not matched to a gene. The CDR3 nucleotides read TGTGCCAGCAGCTTAGCATCTAGCGGGAGTACCGGGGAGCTGTTTTTT. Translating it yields CASSLASSGSTGELFF.

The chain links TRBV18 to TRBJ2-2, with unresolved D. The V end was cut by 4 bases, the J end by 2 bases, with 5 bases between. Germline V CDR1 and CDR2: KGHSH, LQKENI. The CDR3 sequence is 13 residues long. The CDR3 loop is CASSLRNTGELFF. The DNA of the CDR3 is TGTGCCAGCTCACTCCGAAACACCGGGGAGCTGTTTTTT.

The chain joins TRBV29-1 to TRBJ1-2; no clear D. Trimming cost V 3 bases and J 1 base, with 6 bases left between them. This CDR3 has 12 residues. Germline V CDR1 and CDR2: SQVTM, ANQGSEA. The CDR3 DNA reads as TGCAGCGTTGAGCACAATAACTATGGCTACACCTTC. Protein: CSVEHNNYGYTF.

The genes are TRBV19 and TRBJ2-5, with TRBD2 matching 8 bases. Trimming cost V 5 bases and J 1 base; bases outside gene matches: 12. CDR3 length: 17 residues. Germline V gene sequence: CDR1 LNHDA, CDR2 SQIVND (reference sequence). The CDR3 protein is CASSDPGTRGLQETQYF. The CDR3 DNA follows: TGTGCCAGTAGTGACCCCGGGACTAGAGGCCTCCAAGAGACCCAGTACTTC.

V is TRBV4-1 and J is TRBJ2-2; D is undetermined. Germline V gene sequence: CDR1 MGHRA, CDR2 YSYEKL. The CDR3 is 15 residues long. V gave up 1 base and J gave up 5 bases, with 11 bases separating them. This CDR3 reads CASSQASIATGELFF. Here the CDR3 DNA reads TGCGCCAGCAGCCAAGCAAGTATAGCTACCGGGGAGCTGTTTTTT.